These 11 T cell receptor beta chains came from one sample sequenced in a study of Graves' ophthalmopathy and Graves' hyperthyroidism. CDR3 regions of TCR beta were amplified from RNA transcripts. Amplification began with first-round RT-PCR using HTBI primers, then second-round multiplex PCR was performed. TCRdb re-analysed the multiplex PCR reads in MiXCR, keeping a single row per CDR3 protein. The sample includes 150,000 or so distinct CDR3 sequences, approximately 40% seen only once; the top ten take less than 6%. The specimen sequenced was peripheral blood. These receptors were obtained from a woman aged 40 to 50 with Graves' ophthalmopathy.

V gene TRBV12-3 or TRBV12-4 combines with J gene TRBJ2-7; possible D gene TRBD1, 5 bases. Deletions cut 8 bases from V and 0 bases from J, with 11 bases between. The CDR3 totals 13 residues. In DNA form, the CDR3 reads TGTGCCAGCTGGGGCGGAAGCTCCTACGAGCAGTACTTC. This sequence encodes CASWGGSSYEQYF.

The table lists this clonotype with a few counts. V gene TRBV6-1 combines with J gene TRBJ1-1, with 7 bases identical to TRBD1. The CDR3 is 14 residues long. After removal of 8 bases from V and 1 base from J, the junction contained 7 bases not matched to a gene. CDR1 MNHNS and CDR2 SASEGT come from the germline V gene. The DNA of the CDR3 is TGTGCCAGCGACATGGACAGGCAGAACACTGAAGCTTTCTTT. It specifies CASDMDRQNTEAFF.

This clonotype was seen at least ten times. This sequence joins TRBV6-2 or TRBV6-3 and TRBJ1-5; D gene uncertain. Germline CDR1 reads MNHEY; CDR2 reads SVGEGT. The CDR3 totals 14 residues. V was shortened by 7 bases and J by 4 bases, with 14 bases between the two germline ends. The CDR3 reads CASMNSGGNQPQHF. CDR3 DNA sequence: TGTGCCAGCATGAATAGTGGCGGGAATCAGCCCCAGCATTTT.

This clonotype was seen many times. The chain joins TRBV28 to TRBJ1-1; possibly TRBD1 for D (5 bases). V was shortened by 4 bases and J by 6 bases, with 15 bases between the two germline ends. Germline lookup yields CDR1 MDHEN and CDR2 SYDVKM. The CDR3 totals 14 residues. CDR3 bases: TGTGCCAGCAGTTCCCCAACCAGGGCCGCTGAAGCTTTCTTT. Protein: CASSSPTRAAEAFF.

V and J are TRBV6-4 and TRBJ1-5, with D unclear. CDR1 is MRHNA, CDR2 SNTAGT, per germline. Trimming took 6 bases from V and 0 from J, leaving 18 bases between them. The CDR3 length is 17 residues. CDR3 residues: CASSDLPDGNSNQPQHF. For the CDR3, the DNA is TGTGCCAGCAGCGACCTGCCGGACGGAAATAGCAATCAGCCCCAGCATTTT.

This clonotype was seen at least ten times. V and J are TRBV6-2 or TRBV6-3 and TRBJ2-5; 12 bases line up with TRBD1. The CDR3 length is 16 residues. Germline-derived CDR1 and CDR2 are MNHEY and SVGEGT. The V segment lost 5 bases and the J segment 5 bases; nucleotides outside the gene matches: 9. CDR3 in amino acids: CASSNGDRGRRETQYF. CDR3 DNA: TGTGCCAGCAGTAACGGGGACAGGGGGCGCCGGGAGACCCAGTACTTC.

There are many counts of this clonotype. This may be a read error: a much more frequent sequence differs by one nucleotide. This chain joins TRBV27 and TRBJ1-2; D is possibly TRBD1 (5 bases). The CDR3 is made up of 14 amino acids. Looked up from germline, CDR1 is MNHEY and CDR2 is SMNVEV (reference sequence). The CDR3 loop is CASSYGHFNYDYTF. The CDR3 coding sequence is TGTGCCAGCAGTTACGGACATTTCAACTATGACTACACCTTC.

This clonotype was detected ten times or more. The CDR3 DNA sequence: TGTGCCAGTAACACCGGGCTCCAGAGCTCCTACGAGCAGTACTTC. It codes for CASNTGLQSSYEQYF. The rearrangement joins TRBV19 to TRBJ2-7; D call uncertain. Germline-derived CDR1 and CDR2 are LNHDA and SQIVND (reference sequence). The CDR3 runs to 15 residues. Trimming left V 7 bases short and J 0 bases short, with 16 bases between.

The chain uses TRBV28 and TRBJ2-4; unclear D gene. The CDR3 extends over 16 amino acids. V was shortened by 6 bases and J by 2 bases, with 17 bases between the two germline ends. Germline assignment: CDR1 MDHEN and CDR2 SYDVKM. In nucleotides, the CDR3 is TGTGCCAGCAGCTTGGAAGGGAAATGGTCCAAAAACATTCAGTACTTC. It translates to CASSLEGKWSKNIQYF.

Only one count was recorded for this clonotype. The chain combines TRBV12-3 or TRBV12-4 with TRBJ2-3, with 9 bases identical to TRBD2. The length of the CDR3 is 15 residues. Germline trimming cut 5 bases from V and 5 bases from J; bases unmatched to any gene: 8. In DNA, the CDR3 is TGTGCCAGCAGTGAAATAGCGGGAGTAAAAGATACGCAGTATTTT. It codes for CASSEIAGVKDTQYF.

This clonotype was detected many times. The V call is TRBV29-1, the J call TRBJ2-5, with D perhaps TRBD1 (6 bases). The V and J ends lost 4 bases and 1 base respectively, with 7 bases between them. CDR1 and CDR2 from the germline V gene are SQVTM and ANQGSEA. This CDR3 has 12 residues. The CDR3 nucleotides read TGCAGCGTTGGGACAGTCCAAGAGACCCAGTACTTC. Protein sequence: CSVGTVQETQYF.